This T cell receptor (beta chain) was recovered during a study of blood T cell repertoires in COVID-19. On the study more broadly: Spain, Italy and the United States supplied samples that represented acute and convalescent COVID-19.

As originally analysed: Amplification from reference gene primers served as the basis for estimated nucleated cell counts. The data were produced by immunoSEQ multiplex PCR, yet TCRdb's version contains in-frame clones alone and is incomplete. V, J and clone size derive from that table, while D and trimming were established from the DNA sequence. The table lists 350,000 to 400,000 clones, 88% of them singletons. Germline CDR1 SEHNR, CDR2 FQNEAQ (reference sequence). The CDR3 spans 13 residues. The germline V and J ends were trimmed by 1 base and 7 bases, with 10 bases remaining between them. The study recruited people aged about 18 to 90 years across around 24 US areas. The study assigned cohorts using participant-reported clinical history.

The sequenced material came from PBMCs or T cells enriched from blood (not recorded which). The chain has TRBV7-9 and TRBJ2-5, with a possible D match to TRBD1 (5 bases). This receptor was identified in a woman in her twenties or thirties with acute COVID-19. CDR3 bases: TGTGCCAGCAGCTTAGAGGGGTTGGGGACCCAGTACTTC. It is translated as CASSLEGLGTQYF.